This entry describes one T cell receptor beta chain. This sample is drawn from a study of shared clonotypes between healthy human individuals. Overall study: Donor composition was a couple of women and a few men, aged 18 to 49.

Authors' analysis steps: ImmunoSEQ sequences covered only the junction and lacked quality scores; filtering therefore differed. The protocol was immunoSEQ multiplex PCR, while the TCRdb copy is restricted to in-frame clones and leaves out a portion. Clone size and V and J calls were adopted from that table, with D and trimming inferred from the DNA. The data show a few million clones, 90% to 96% seen once. This TCR derives from a young man in good health. The sample comprised naive CD4+ T cells sorted from blood. As to subset: CD45RA+ positively selected.

The DNA for the CDR3 is TGCAGCGTTTCCGGGACAGGGAACAATGAGCAGTTCTTC. Its protein product is CSVSGTGNNEQFF. The chain uses TRBV29-1 and TRBJ2-1, with 9 bases fitting TRBD1. CDR1 is SQVTM and CDR2 is ANQGSEA in the germline V gene. The CDR3 extends over 13 amino acids. Unmatched junction bases numbered 4, after V lost 5 bases and J lost 5 bases.